These 24 T cell receptor beta chains share one sample of origin, sequenced in a study of blood T cell repertoires in COVID-19. Using immunoSEQ multiplex PCR, the repertoire was profiled, and TCRdb retains in-frame clones only, with some absent. The sample carries 100,000 to 150,000 clones, roughly four fifths recorded once. The sequenced sample was peripheral blood. These receptors all stem from a human donor in a cohort sampled during active COVID-19.

The chain carries TRBV13 and TRBJ1-4, with 8 nucleotides matching TRBD1. The CDR3 extends over 14 amino acids. Losses at the gene ends were 6 bases for V and 6 bases for J; bases not matched to a gene: 6. CDR1 is PRHDT and CDR2 is FYEKMQ in the germline V gene (reference sequence). The CDR3 spells CASSMTGVDEKLFF. The CDR3 region has the DNA TGTGCCAGCAGTATGACAGGGGTGGATGAAAAACTGTTTTTT.

This sequence joins TRBV10-1 and TRBJ2-1, with 10 bases matching TRBD1. Unmatched junction bases numbered 7, after V lost 4 bases and J lost 4 bases. CDR3 size: 16 residues. Germline loops: CDR1 WNHNN, CDR2 SYGVQD (reference sequence). Written as DNA, the CDR3 is TGCGCCAGCAGTGGACAGGGGGCGGATGCTTACAATGAGCAGTTCTTC. It is translated as CASSGQGADAYNEQFF.

The chain combines TRBV11-2 with TRBJ2-5; 9 bases match TRBD1. The CDR3 totals 17 residues. In germline, CDR1 is SGHAT, CDR2 FQNNGV. Germline trimming cut 3 bases from V and 6 bases from J; bases unmatched to any gene: 14. CDR3 sequence: CASSLGGGTGHFKTQYF. Written as DNA, the CDR3 is TGTGCCAGCAGCTTGGGGGGCGGGACAGGGCATTTTAAGACCCAGTACTTC. Combining the CDR3 with reference TRBV11-2 and TRBJ2-5 gives the whole variable domain EAGVAQSPRYKIIEKRQSVAFWCNPISGHATLYWYQQILGQGPKLLIQFQNNGVVDDSQLPKDRFSAERLKGVDSTLKIQPAKLEDSAVYLCASSLGGGTGHFKTQYFGPGTRLLVL.

This chain uses TRBV7-9 with TRBJ1-1; TRBD1 aligns across 9 bases. In germline, CDR1 is SEHNR, CDR2 FQNEAQ (reference sequence). The CDR3 spans 15 residues. The V gene end was trimmed by 5 bases and the J gene end by 1 base; junction bases not matched to a gene: 5. The CDR3 sequence: CASSASGQGNTEAFF. The CDR3 coding sequence is TGTGCCAGCAGCGCCTCGGGACAGGGGAACACTGAAGCTTTCTTT.

The chain uses TRBV6-1 and TRBJ2-7, with D maybe TRBD1 (6 bases). With 2 bases removed from V and 1 base from J, the gap between germline ends came to 12 bases. This CDR3 is built from 15 residues. Germline values: CDR1 MNHNS, CDR2 SASEGT. CDR3 coding DNA: TGTGCCAGCAGTGAATTCGGACAGCGTTCCTACGAGCAGTACTTC. Encoded protein: CASSEFGQRSYEQYF.

The chain employs TRBV7-2 and TRBJ1-1; possibly TRBD1 for D (5 bases). V was clipped by 7 bases and J by 6 bases, with 21 bases between them. The CDR3 is 15 residues long. Germline CDR1 is SGHTA and CDR2 is FQGNSA. The CDR3 sequence is CASKPYVQGGPEAFF. As DNA, the CDR3 is TGTGCCAGCAAACCCTACGTCCAGGGAGGGCCTGAAGCTTTCTTT.

This chain uses TRBV15 with TRBJ1-3; D gene ambiguous. This CDR3 has 15 residues. CDR1 and CDR2 from the germline V gene are LNHNV and YYDKDF (reference sequence). Trimming cost V 1 base and J 0 bases, with 7 bases left between them. Here the CDR3 reads CATSRVLSSGNTIYF. The CDR3 nucleotides read TGTGCCACCAGCAGAGTTCTAAGCTCTGGAAACACCATATATTTT.

This chain links TRBV2 with TRBJ1-2; 8 bases line up with TRBD1. Germline loops: CDR1 SNHLY, CDR2 FYNNEI. This CDR3 spans 13 amino acids. V shed 6 bases, J shed 0 bases, and the junction held 0 bases outside the gene matches. The CDR3 sequence: CASRGQANYGYTF. CDR3 in DNA: TGTGCCAGCAGGGGACAGGCTAACTATGGCTACACCTTC. The full variable domain, with the rest looked up from reference TRBV2 and TRBJ1-2, is EPEVTQTPSHQVTQMGQEVILRCVPISNHLYFYWYRQILGQKVEFLVSFYNNEISEKSEIFDDQFSVERPDGSNFTLKIRSTKLEDSAMYFCASRGQANYGYTFGSGTRLTVV.

The chain carries TRBV3-1 (or the pseudogene TRBV3-2) and TRBJ1-1, with 7 positions matching TRBD1. Germline V gene data show CDR1 as LGHDT and CDR2 as YNNKEL (reference sequence). Trimming at V came to 2 bases and at J to 4 bases, leaving 4 bases not matched to a gene. The CDR3 is 14 amino acids. The chain's CDR3 is CASSQRQGGTEAFF. The CDR3 DNA follows: TGTGCCAGCAGCCAAAGACAGGGAGGCACTGAAGCTTTCTTT.

J is TRBJ2-1 and V is TRBV12-3 or TRBV12-4; D call uncertain. The V and J ends lost 4 bases and 6 bases respectively, with 10 bases between them. The CDR3 sequence is 13 residues long. The CDR3 coding sequence is TGTGCCAGCAGTTCGTTCCCAGGCAATGAGCAGTTCTTC. This encodes CASSSFPGNEQFF.

The chain recombines TRBV7-2 with TRBJ1-2; 7 nucleotides align to TRBD1. The V and J ends lost 1 base and 8 bases, in that order; junction bases with no gene match: 7. Per germline, CDR1 SGHTA and CDR2 FQGNSA. The CDR3 is 14 residues long. CDR3 in amino acids: CASSLDRARGGYTF. The CDR3 DNA is TGTGCCAGCAGCTTAGACAGGGCCAGGGGGGGCTACACCTTC.

The CDR3 sequence is CASSSQRTGHNEQFF. The CDR3 nucleotides are TGTGCCAGCAGTTCCCAGCGGACAGGGCACAATGAGCAGTTCTTC. This sequence joins TRBV6-5 and TRBJ2-1; 8 bases match TRBD1. The CDR3 loop spans 15 amino acids. Germline lookup yields CDR1 MNHEY and CDR2 SVGAGI. Unmatched junction bases numbered 7, after V lost 4 bases and J lost 5 bases.

The chain carries TRBV5-5 and TRBJ1-4, with D uncertain. Germline V CDR1 and CDR2: SGHKS, YYEKEE (reference sequence). V lost 1 base and J 8 bases, leaving 9 bases between the germline ends. The CDR3 extends over 13 amino acids. CDR3 bases: TGTGCCAGCAGCTTGTACAGTGGCGAAAAACTGTTTTTT. Its translation: CASSLYSGEKLFF.

This chain links TRBV7-9 with TRBJ2-3; 10 bases map to TRBD1. Germline assignment: CDR1 SEHNR and CDR2 FQNEAQ (reference sequence). V gave up 1 base and J gave up 0 bases; unmatched junction bases: 1. The CDR3 totals 16 residues. CDR3 loop: CASSLGTGGSTDTQYF. CDR3 nucleotides: TGTGCCAGCAGCTTAGGGACAGGGGGTAGCACAGATACGCAGTATTTT.

V is TRBV5-1 and J is TRBJ2-7; D might be TRBD1 (6 bases). CDR3 size: 15 residues. V was shortened by 0 bases and J by 2 bases, with 12 bases between the two germline ends. Germline V gene sequence: CDR1 SGHRS, CDR2 YFSETQ. CDR3 bases: TGCGCCAGCAGCTTGGGTCCAGGGGCGGCCTACGAGCAGTACTTC. This sequence encodes CASSLGPGAAYEQYF.

This chain joins TRBV6-5 and TRBJ2-7, with 8 bases aligning to TRBD1. Trimming cost V 7 bases and J 0 bases; bases outside gene matches: 8. There are 15 residues in the CDR3. CDR1 MNHEY and CDR2 SVGAGI come from the germline V gene. The CDR3 spells CASIQTGASSYEQYF. The CDR3 coding sequence is TGTGCCAGCATCCAGACAGGGGCAAGCTCCTACGAGCAGTACTTC.

The chain combines TRBV27 with TRBJ2-3; 8 bases map to TRBD1. The trim removed 5 bases at V and 4 bases at J, leaving 5 bases unmatched. Germline CDR1 is MNHEY and CDR2 is SMNVEV (reference sequence). The length of the CDR3 is 14 residues. CDR3: CASSPRQGSDTQYF. As DNA, the CDR3 is TGTGCCAGCAGTCCCCGACAGGGGTCAGATACGCAGTATTTT.

The chain employs TRBV19 and TRBJ2-6, with a tentative D call TRBD1 (6 bases). V was cut by 3 bases and J by 0 bases, with 18 bases left in between. The CDR3 runs to 19 residues. Germline V CDR1 and CDR2: LNHDA, SQIVND (reference sequence). This CDR3 reads CASSMRTAGLSSGANVLTF. The CDR3 DNA reads TGTGCCAGTAGTATGCGGACAGCAGGCTTAAGCTCTGGGGCCAACGTCCTGACTTTC.

A few counts support this clone. V and J are TRBV10-2 and TRBJ2-1, with 14 bases matching TRBD2. The CDR3 runs 18 residues. The germline CDR1 and CDR2 sequences are WSHSY and SAAADI. V was clipped by 3 bases and J by 1 base; unmatched bases: 5. CDR3 DNA sequence: TGCGCCAGCAGTGATGGACTAGCGGGGGGCTTGTCCTACAATGAGCAGTTCTTC. Translation gives CASSDGLAGGLSYNEQFF.

The gene calls are TRBV3-1 (or the pseudogene TRBV3-2) and TRBJ2-2; 10 bases agree with TRBD2. The CDR3 extends over 16 amino acids. The trim removed 4 bases at V and 3 bases at J, leaving 5 bases unmatched. Per germline, CDR1 LGHDT and CDR2 YNNKEL (reference sequence). CDR3 DNA: TGTGCCAGCAGCCTGGTCCTAGCGGGGGACACCGGGGAGCTGTTTTTT. It codes for CASSLVLAGDTGELFF.

The chain joins TRBV9 to TRBJ2-3, with a weak D call TRBD2 (5 bases). The CDR3 spans 12 residues. The germline V and J ends were trimmed by 3 bases and 5 bases, with 7 bases remaining between them. The V gene's germline CDR1 is SGDLS and CDR2 YYNGEE. CDR3 amino acids: CASSAAEDTQYF. The CDR3 region has the DNA TGTGCCAGCAGCGCAGCGGAAGATACGCAGTATTTT.

The chain uses TRBV11-2 and TRBJ2-3, with 12 bases identical to TRBD2. Germline V gene sequence: CDR1 SGHAT, CDR2 FQNNGV. V shed 6 bases and J 4 bases; nucleotides not matched to a gene: 5. This CDR3 contains 15 residues. The CDR3 DNA follows: TGTGCCAGCAGTCGTCTAGCGGGGGGGTCAGATACGCAGTATTTT. Translated: CASSRLAGGSDTQYF.

The chain recombines TRBV29-1 with TRBJ2-7; the match to TRBD1 covers 9 bases. Germline V gene lookup returns CDR1 SQVTM and CDR2 ANQGSEA. The CDR3 extends over 13 amino acids. The junction had 8 bases not matched to a gene; V was cut back by 7 bases and J by 4 bases. The CDR3 loop reads CSASGTGLYEQYF. The CDR3 DNA reads TGCAGCGCCTCCGGGACAGGGTTGTACGAGCAGTACTTC.

This chain connects TRBV3-1 (or the pseudogene TRBV3-2) to TRBJ2-7; the match to TRBD1 covers 7 bases. Germline-derived CDR1 and CDR2 are LGHDT and YNNKEL (reference sequence). V trimming: 1 base; J trimming: 5 bases; junction bases outside the gene matches: 17. The CDR3 runs to 18 residues. The CDR3 DNA sequence: TGTGCCAGCAGCCAAGGGAAGTTACAGGGGACCTTTCCCCACGAGCAGTACTTC. The encoded protein is CASSQGKLQGTFPHEQYF.